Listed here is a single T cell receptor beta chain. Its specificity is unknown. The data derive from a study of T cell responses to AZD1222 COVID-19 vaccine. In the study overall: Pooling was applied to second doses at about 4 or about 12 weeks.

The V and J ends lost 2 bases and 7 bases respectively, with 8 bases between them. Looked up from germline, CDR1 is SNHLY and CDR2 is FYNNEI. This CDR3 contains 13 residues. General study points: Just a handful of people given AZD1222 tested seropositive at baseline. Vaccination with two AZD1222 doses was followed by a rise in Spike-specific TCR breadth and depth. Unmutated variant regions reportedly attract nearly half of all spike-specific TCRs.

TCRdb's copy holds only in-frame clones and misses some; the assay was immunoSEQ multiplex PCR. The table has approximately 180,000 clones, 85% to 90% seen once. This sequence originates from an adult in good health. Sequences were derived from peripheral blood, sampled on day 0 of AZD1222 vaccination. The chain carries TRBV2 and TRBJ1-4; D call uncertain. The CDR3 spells CASSERQTEKLFF. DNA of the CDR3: TGTGCCAGCAGTGAAAGGCAGACTGAAAAACTGTTTTTT.